The clone carrying this T cell receptor (beta chain) was recorded many times. TCRdb fed the RT-PCR reads into MiXCR, producing one record per CDR3 protein. The sample yields about 570,000 distinct CDR3 sequences, approximately 10% seen once. Germline V gives CDR1 SGHRS, CDR2 YFSETQ. The CDR3 has 14 residues. The V gene lost 6 bases and the J gene lost 0 bases, with 13 bases spanning the gap. This entry belongs to a study of response to subunit inactivated influenza vaccine. Separately, the same data were catalogued under a study of T cells expressing NK-cell markers. This second study notes: TCR beta cDNA was made by 5'RACE template switching with UMIs. The leading position in the CD3+CD56-NKG2C+ fraction of several donors also went to these clonotypes.

This clonotype originated in a man aged 50 or older who received an inactivated influenza vaccine. Sequences were derived from PBMCs from blood, sampled on the day of vaccination. The chain combines TRBV5-1 with TRBJ2-7; TRBD1 might be the D (5 bases). Written as DNA, the CDR3 is TGCGCCAGCACCCCGACAGAAGTCTCCTACGAGCAGTACTTC. This translates into CASTPTEVSYEQYF.